The 20 T cell receptor beta chains in this list originate from one sample, sequenced in a study of T cell repertoires in cytomegalovirus infection. TCRdb reanalysed the reads using MiXCR and keeps one entry per CDR3 protein. Of 200,000 to 250,000 distinct CDR3 sequences listed, 38% are singletons. Their target antigens are unknown. The sample in question was CD8+ T cells from cultured PBMCs, obtained from culture after CMV antigen stimulation. The receptors originated from a human donor in good health (CMV status not recorded). Some clones in this sample may be carry-over from other donors' samples.

This clonotype has only a few counts. The chain carries TRBV28 and TRBJ2-1, with TRBD2 matching over 10 bases. The CDR3 has 17 residues. The ends lost 3 bases at V and 0 bases at J; junction bases unmatched: 5. CDR1 and CDR2 from the germline V gene are MDHEN and SYDVKM. The CDR3, as DNA: TGTGCCAGCAGTTTGGCGTCTAGCGGGAGCTCCTACAATGAGCAGTTCTTC. It yields the protein CASSLASSGSSYNEQFF.

The genes are TRBV5-1 and TRBJ2-3; perhaps TRBD2 as D (5 bases). CDR1 and CDR2 (germline): SGHRS, YFSETQ. Trimming cost V 2 bases and J 0 bases, with 10 bases left between them. The CDR3 loop spans 15 amino acids. CDR3 coding DNA: TGCGCCAGCAGCTTCGGCCTAGCTAGCACAGATACGCAGTATTTT. It encodes CASSFGLASTDTQYF. The variable domain in full, with the rest retrieved from reference TRBV5-1 and TRBJ2-3, is KAGVTQTPRYLIKTRGQQVTLSCSPISGHRSVSWYQQTPGQGLQFLFEYFSETQRNKGNFPGRFSGRQFSNSRSEMNVSTLELGDSALYLCASSFGLASTDTQYFGPGTRLTVL.

The chain joins TRBV7-8 to TRBJ1-6; 8 nucleotides align to TRBD1. The CDR3 is 16 residues long. V was clipped by 7 bases and J by 10 bases; unmatched bases: 15. The germline V gene encodes CDR1 SGHVS and CDR2 FQNEAQ. The CDR3 nucleotides are TGTGCCAGCACCGCAGGGACAGGCGCCTTCAACTCACCCCTCCACTTT. Translated: CASTAGTGAFNSPLHF.

Only a few counts were recorded for this clonotype. This sequence joins TRBV7-9 and TRBJ1-1; tentative D call: TRBD1 (5 bases). The CDR3 is 15 residues long. Per the germline V gene, CDR1 is SEHNR and CDR2 is FQNEAQ (reference sequence). The germline V and J ends were trimmed by 4 bases and 1 base, with 13 bases remaining between them. CDR3 amino acids: CASSSQLDRNTEAFF. Written as DNA, the CDR3 is TGTGCCAGCAGCTCGCAATTAGACAGGAACACTGAAGCTTTCTTT.

This clonotype has more than one count but fewer than ten. The chain is built from TRBV7-8 and TRBJ2-1; 10 nucleotides agree with TRBD2. V lost 5 bases to trimming and J lost 7 bases; unmatched junction nucleotides: 8. Germline assignment: CDR1 SGHVS and CDR2 FQNEAQ. This CDR3 is 15 amino acids long. This chain's CDR3 is CASSAFSGGTNEQFF. CDR3 in DNA: TGTGCCAGCAGCGCCTTTAGCGGGGGGACGAATGAGCAGTTCTTC.

A few counts support this clonotype. This sequence joins TRBV11-1 and TRBJ1-2, with D hard to call. V lost 2 bases to trimming and J lost 8 bases, with 12 bases between them. This CDR3 is 13 amino acids long. CDR1 is SGHAT and CDR2 is FQDESV in the germline V gene (reference sequence). This CDR3 reads CASSLTAYVGYTF. The CDR3 DNA sequence: TGTGCCAGCAGCTTAACAGCTTACGTGGGCTACACCTTC.

This clonotype showed up just a few times. This sequence joins TRBV7-3 and TRBJ2-1, with TRBD2 matching over 7 bases. The CDR3 is 15 amino acids. Per the germline V gene, CDR1 is SGHTA and CDR2 is FQGTGA. The junction had 6 bases not matched to a gene; V was cut back by 3 bases and J by 4 bases. CDR3 amino acids: CASSFAGVGYNEQFF. The CDR3, as DNA: TGTGCCAGCAGCTTTGCGGGAGTAGGATACAATGAGCAGTTCTTC. Based on the CDR3 plus reference TRBV7-3 and TRBJ2-1, the full variable domain is GAGVSQTPSNKVTEKGKYVELRCDPISGHTALYWYRQSLGQGPEFLIYFQGTGAADDSGLPNDRFFAVRPEGSVSTLKIQRTERGDSAVYLCASSFAGVGYNEQFFGPGTRLTVL.

The chain is built from TRBV6-2 or TRBV6-3 and TRBJ2-3, with 9 bases identical to TRBD2. Germline loops: CDR1 MNHEY, CDR2 SVGEGT. V lost 7 bases to trimming and J lost 4 bases; unmatched junction nucleotides: 15. The CDR3 totals 17 residues. CDR3 DNA sequence: TGTGCCAGCACTGACCAAGTCGCAGCGGGGGGCGCAGATACGCAGTATTTT. This gives the protein CASTDQVAAGGADTQYF.

V usage is TRBV9 and J usage is TRBJ2-3; D is possibly TRBD1 (5 bases). Germline V gene sequence: CDR1 SGDLS, CDR2 YYNGEE. This CDR3 contains 15 residues. The V gene lost 0 bases and the J gene lost 3 bases, with 11 bases spanning the gap. CDR3 region: CASSVVQGYTDTQYF. The CDR3, as DNA: TGTGCCAGCAGCGTAGTTCAGGGTTATACAGATACGCAGTATTTT. The complete variable domain, with remaining parts taken from reference TRBV9 and TRBJ2-3, reads DSGVTQTPKHLITATGQRVTLRCSPRSGDLSVYWYQQSLDQGLQFLIQYYNGEERAKGNILERFSAQQFPDLHSELNLSSLELGDSALYFCASSVVQGYTDTQYFGPGTRLTVL.

This clonotype was observed many times. The chain joins TRBV9 to TRBJ2-3, with D unresolved. This CDR3 has 12 residues. Germline V lookup: CDR1 SGDLS, CDR2 YYNGEE. V shed 3 bases and J shed 8 bases, with 10 bases lying between them. CDR3 in DNA: TGTGCCAGCAGCGGAGACTTAGGTACGCAGTATTTT. Protein: CASSGDLGTQYF.

There are a few counts of this clonotype. The V call is TRBV7-8, the J call TRBJ2-2; maybe TRBD1 (5 bases). The germline gives CDR1 SGHVS, CDR2 FQNEAQ. V lost 3 bases and J 0 bases, leaving 8 bases between the germline ends. The CDR3 totals 15 residues. The DNA of the CDR3 is TGTGCCAGCAGCTTCCGGACAACGAACACCGGGGAGCTGTTTTTT. Amino acid sequence: CASSFRTTNTGELFF.

This clonotype was recorded at least ten times. This chain joins TRBV7-8 and TRBJ2-5; possible D gene TRBD2, 5 bases. Trimming cost V 8 bases and J 2 bases, with 12 bases left between them. The CDR3 loop spans 13 amino acids. Germline V gene sequence: CDR1 SGHVS, CDR2 FQNEAQ. The CDR3 spells CASSIRGQETQYF. In DNA form, the CDR3 reads TGTGCCAGCTCTATACGGGGACAAGAGACCCAGTACTTC. The full variable domain, rest sourced from reference TRBV7-8 and TRBJ2-5, is GAGVSQSPRYKVAKRGQDVALRCDPISGHVSLFWYQQALGQGPEFLTYFQNEAQLDKSGLPSDRFFAERPEGSVSTLKIQRTQQEDSAVYLCASSIRGQETQYFGPGTRLLVL.

The CDR3 here is CSVENYNEQFF. For the CDR3, the DNA is TGCAGCGTCGAAAACTACAATGAGCAGTTCTTC. This sequence joins TRBV29-1 and TRBJ2-1; unclear D gene. Germline loops: CDR1 SQVTM, CDR2 ANQGSEA. The CDR3 has 11 amino acids. The germline V and J ends were trimmed by 6 bases and 3 bases, with 6 bases remaining between them.

The chain is built from TRBV5-1 and TRBJ1-5, with D perhaps matching TRBD1 (6 bases). This CDR3 spans 17 amino acids. Germline CDR1 SGHRS, CDR2 YFSETQ. Trimming pared 0 bases from V and 5 bases from J, leaving 18 bases between. CDR3 nucleotides: TGCGCCAGCAGCTTGGATTCGAACCCCACAGGGTATCAGCCCCAGCATTTT. Amino acid sequence: CASSLDSNPTGYQPQHF.

V is TRBV7-8 and J is TRBJ2-7; TRBD1 might be the D (6 bases). Looked up from germline, CDR1 is SGHVS and CDR2 is FQNEAQ. This CDR3 is 13 amino acids long. Trimming cost V 5 bases and J 5 bases, with 13 bases left between them. The DNA for the CDR3 is TGTGCCAGCAGCCTCGGACAGAGCCACGAGCAGTACTTC. Translation gives CASSLGQSHEQYF.

This clonotype was counted a few times. The chain has TRBV27 and TRBJ2-7; 9 nucleotides line up with TRBD1. The V segment lost 5 bases and the J segment 4 bases; nucleotides outside the gene matches: 6. Germline CDR1 is MNHEY and CDR2 is SMNVEV (reference sequence). The CDR3 loop spans 14 amino acids. The CDR3 loop is CASSLSDRGYEQYF. The CDR3 DNA reads TGTGCCAGCAGTCTCTCGGACAGGGGTTACGAGCAGTACTTC.

This chain uses TRBV12-3 or TRBV12-4 with TRBJ1-3, with D unclear. V was trimmed by 5 bases and J by 4 bases, leaving 9 bases between them. The CDR3 has 13 amino acids. The CDR3 is CASSDNGGNTIYF. CDR3 nucleotides: TGTGCCAGCAGTGACAACGGCGGAAACACCATATATTTT.

The V call is TRBV27, the J call TRBJ2-1; D assignment may be TRBD1 or TRBD2 (5 bases each). V lost 5 bases and J 0 bases, leaving 11 bases between the germline ends. Germline loops: CDR1 MNHEY, CDR2 SMNVEV (reference sequence). This CDR3 spans 15 amino acids. Here the CDR3 reads CASSPGRPSYNEQFF. The CDR3 DNA reads as TGTGCCAGCAGTCCGGGACGGCCCTCCTACAATGAGCAGTTCTTC.

At least ten counts were recorded for this clonotype. V usage is TRBV7-9 and J usage is TRBJ2-7, with D possibly being TRBD1 (5 bases). V dropped 3 bases and J dropped 0 bases, with 9 bases sitting between them. This CDR3 is 14 amino acids long. Germline loops: CDR1 SEHNR, CDR2 FQNEAQ (reference sequence). The CDR3 nucleotides read TGTGCCAGCAGCTTGCCGGACAACTCCTACGAGCAGTACTTC. Its translation is CASSLPDNSYEQYF.

The chain carries TRBV7-2 and TRBJ1-2, with TRBD1 matching over 7 bases. Germline V gives CDR1 SGHTA, CDR2 FQGNSA. With 5 bases clipped from V and 13 bases from J, the junction kept 10 bases outside the gene matches. CDR3 length equals 12 residues. The CDR3 loop reads CASSARQGPCTF. CDR3 coding DNA: TGTGCCAGCAGCGCCCGACAGGGCCCCTGCACCTTC.